A selection of T cell receptor beta chains follows, all from one sample in a study of blood T cell repertoires in COVID-19. Libraries were prepared by immunoSEQ multiplex PCR; TCRdb keeps only in-frame clonotypes and omits some of them. This table holds more than 150,000 clones, more than 75% found once. Input material: peripheral blood. The origin of the receptors is a woman in her seventies with COVID-19, enrolled during active disease. Each CDR3 is given with its conserved first and last residue. Fields, in order: D gene, J gene, clone size, V gene, CDR3 protein, CDR3 DNA. A D gene is named only where the DNA matches it firmly. A row's size may be missing; if present it is once, few, many or a size class.

D: NA
J: TRBJ1-2
size: once
V: TRBV28
CDR3: CASSPYGGGYTF
DNA: TGTGCCAGCAGTCCGTACGGGGGAGGCTACACCTTC

D: TRBD1
J: TRBJ2-5
size: NA
V: TRBV5-4
CDR3: CASSLGTGGETQYF
DNA: TGTGCCAGCAGCTTGGGGACAGGGGGGGAGACCCAGTACTTC

D: TRBD2
J: TRBJ2-5
size: NA
V: TRBV5-1
CDR3: CASSLALRGGETQYF
DNA: TGCGCCAGCAGCTTGGCTTTACGGGGGGGAGAGACCCAGTACTTC

D: TRBD2
J: TRBJ2-1
size: NA
V: TRBV28
CDR3: CASSLVAGGWDEQFF
DNA: TGTGCCAGCAGTTTAGTGGCGGGAGGTTGGGATGAGCAGTTCTTC

D: TRBD2
J: TRBJ2-1
size: few
V: TRBV7-3
CDR3: CASSSTTTLAGSNEQFF
DNA: TGTGCCAGCAGCTCCACCACGACCCTAGCGGGGAGCAATGAGCAGTTCTTC

D: NA
J: TRBJ2-4
size: NA
V: TRBV4-3
CDR3: CASSQDTWGVQYF
DNA: TGCGCCAGCAGCCAAGACACTTGGGGGGTTCAGTACTTC

D: NA
J: TRBJ1-6
size: NA
V: TRBV2
CDR3: CASSELVPSSPLHF
DNA: TGTGCCAGCAGCGAGCTTGTTCCCTCGTCACCCCTCCACTTT

D: TRBD1
J: TRBJ2-7
size: NA
V: TRBV19
CDR3: CASSRTGALYEQYF
DNA: TGTGCCAGTAGTAGGACAGGGGCCCTTTACGAGCAGTACTTC

D: NA
J: TRBJ1-2
size: few
V: TRBV19
CDR3: CASSTRQPGYGYTF
DNA: TGTGCCAGTAGTACGAGACAGCCAGGCTATGGCTACACCTTC

D: NA
J: TRBJ2-1
size: NA
V: TRBV24-1
CDR3: CATSDLDTLSYNEQFF
DNA: TGTGCCACCAGTGATTTGGACACACTCTCCTACAATGAGCAGTTCTTC

D: NA
J: TRBJ1-6
size: NA
V: TRBV25-1
CDR3: CASRRDLDNSPLHF
DNA: TGTGCCAGTCGGCGGGATCTAGATAATTCACCCCTCCACTTT

D: TRBD1
J: TRBJ1-1
size: NA
V: TRBV11-3
CDR3: CASSLDLTGGNTEAFF
DNA: TGTGCCAGCAGCTTAGATCTGACAGGGGGGAACACTGAAGCTTTCTTT

D: NA
J: TRBJ2-6
size: NA
V: TRBV4-1
CDR3: CASSGSRGSKTTSGANVLTF
DNA: TGCGCCAGCAGCGGCTCAAGGGGGTCCAAAACCACCTCTGGGGCCAACGTCCTGACTTTC

D: NA
J: TRBJ1-2
size: NA
V: TRBV27
CDR3: CASSFGGGYTF
DNA: TGTGCCAGCAGTTTTGGGGGCGGCTACACCTTC

D: NA
J: TRBJ2-1
size: NA
V: TRBV30
CDR3: CAGNDGYNEQFF
DNA: TGTGCCGGGAACGACGGGTACAATGAGCAGTTCTTC

D: TRBD1
J: TRBJ1-1
size: NA
V: TRBV30
CDR3: CAWSGVTTGGNTEAFF
DNA: TGTGCCTGGAGTGGGGTAACGACAGGGGGGAACACTGAAGCTTTCTTT

D: TRBD1
J: TRBJ2-3
size: NA
V: TRBV18
CDR3: CASSPGQVSTDTQYF
DNA: TGTGCCAGCTCACCAGGACAGGTTAGCACAGATACGCAGTATTTT

D: NA
J: TRBJ1-3
size: NA
V: TRBV6-5
CDR3: CASSYGSSGNTIYF
DNA: TGTGCCAGCAGTTACGGCAGCTCTGGAAACACCATATATTTT

D: TRBD1
J: TRBJ1-1
size: NA
V: TRBV5-1
CDR3: CASSPGTGGEYTEAFF
DNA: TGCGCCAGCAGCCCCGGGACAGGGGGCGAGTACACTGAAGCTTTCTTT

D: NA
J: TRBJ2-7
size: NA
V: TRBV27
CDR3: CASRGIRGGTSYEQYF
DNA: TGTGCCAGCAGGGGAATCCGTGGTGGGACATCCTACGAGCAGTACTTC

D: NA
J: TRBJ2-3
size: NA
V: TRBV27
CDR3: CASSFRDTQYF
DNA: TGTGCCAGCAGTTTTAGAGATACGCAGTATTTT

D: NA
J: TRBJ2-2
size: NA
V: TRBV19
CDR3: CASSMSQGGTGELFF
DNA: TGTGCCAGCTCCATGAGTCAGGGTGGGACCGGGGAGCTGTTTTTT

D: TRBD2
J: TRBJ2-7
size: NA
V: TRBV19
CDR3: CASSTPGSGSSYEQYF
DNA: TGTGCCAGTAGTACTCCGGGTAGCGGGTCCTCCTACGAGCAGTACTTC

D: TRBD1
J: TRBJ2-7
size: NA
V: TRBV24-1
CDR3: CATTSNGSGGNEQYF
DNA: TGTGCCACCACCTCCAATGGGTCAGGGGGCAACGAGCAGTACTTC

D: NA
J: TRBJ1-6
size: NA
V: TRBV7-6
CDR3: CASSPYAGESPLHF
DNA: TGTGCCAGCAGCCCCTATGCAGGGGAATCACCCCTCCACTTT

D: NA
J: TRBJ2-1
size: NA
V: TRBV5-1
CDR3: CASSFLSNNEQFF
DNA: TGCGCCAGCAGCTTTTTGAGTAACAATGAGCAGTTCTTC

D: TRBD2
J: TRBJ2-7
size: few
V: TRBV7-2
CDR3: CASSSPTSGTYEQYF
DNA: TGTGCCAGCAGCTCCCCGACTAGCGGTACCTACGAGCAGTACTTC

D: TRBD2
J: TRBJ2-7
size: NA
V: TRBV4-2
CDR3: CASSSGLPYEQYF
DNA: TGTGCCAGCAGCTCGGGACTACCCTACGAGCAGTACTTC

D: NA
J: TRBJ1-2
size: NA
V: TRBV27
CDR3: CASSFQGTVGYTF
DNA: TGTGCCAGCAGTTTTCAGGGGACGGTGGGCTACACCTTC

D: NA
J: TRBJ2-7
size: NA
V: TRBV12-3/TRBV12-4
CDR3: CASSLGSVEQYF
DNA: TGTGCCAGCAGTTTAGGGAGCGTTGAGCAGTACTTC

D: NA
J: TRBJ2-7
size: NA
V: TRBV21-1
CDR3: CASSTGRGAYEQYF
DNA: TGTGCCAGCAGCACCGGCCGGGGTGCTTACGAGCAGTACTTC

D: TRBD2
J: TRBJ2-5
size: NA
V: TRBV11-3
CDR3: CASSPGLAGLTTSYQETQYF
DNA: TGTGCCAGCAGCCCTGGACTAGCGGGGCTAACAACTTCATATCAAGAGACCCAGTACTTC

D: NA
J: TRBJ2-2
size: NA
V: TRBV4-2
CDR3: CASSHQEGGTIYSGELFF
DNA: TGTGCCAGCAGCCACCAAGAAGGCGGGACGATTTATTCCGGGGAGCTGTTTTTT

D: TRBD1
J: TRBJ1-2
size: once
V: TRBV5-1
CDR3: CASSLGDRSDGYTF
DNA: TGCGCCAGCAGCTTGGGGGACAGGTCAGATGGCTACACCTTC

D: NA
J: TRBJ1-1
size: once
V: TRBV5-1
CDR3: CASSSGQKPEAFF
DNA: TGCGCCAGCAGCTCCGGACAGAAGCCTGAAGCTTTCTTT

D: TRBD2
J: TRBJ2-7
size: NA
V: TRBV4-2
CDR3: CASSQVSGSYEQYF
DNA: TGTGCCAGCAGCCAAGTTAGCGGGAGTTACGAGCAGTACTTC

D: NA
J: TRBJ1-6
size: NA
V: TRBV6-5
CDR3: CASREYNSPLHF
DNA: TGTGCCAGCAGGGAGTATAATTCACCCCTCCACTTT

D: TRBD2
J: TRBJ2-7
size: NA
V: TRBV11-3
CDR3: CASSCSGTTTYEQYF
DNA: TGTGCCAGCAGCTGTAGCGGGACGACCACCTACGAGCAGTACTTC

D: TRBD2
J: TRBJ2-7
size: NA
V: TRBV7-9
CDR3: CASSDSGRPYEQYF
DNA: TGTGCCAGCAGCGATAGCGGGAGGCCCTACGAGCAGTACTTC

D: TRBD1
J: TRBJ2-7
size: NA
V: TRBV30
CDR3: CAWSELLTGGDEQYF
DNA: TGTGCCTGGAGTGAATTATTGACAGGGGGAGACGAGCAGTACTTC

D: NA
J: TRBJ1-3
size: NA
V: TRBV7-8
CDR3: CASSYYEDRGNTIYF
DNA: TGTGCCAGCAGCTATTATGAGGACAGAGGAAACACCATATATTTT

D: TRBD1
J: TRBJ1-2
size: NA
V: TRBV6-6
CDR3: CASTRQGDGYTF
DNA: TGTGCCAGCACCCGACAGGGCGATGGCTACACCTTC

D: TRBD2
J: TRBJ2-3
size: NA
V: TRBV7-2
CDR3: CASSLVSTSGRGPDTQYF
DNA: TGTGCCAGCAGCTTAGTGTCTACTAGCGGGAGGGGCCCAGATACGCAGTATTTT

D: TRBD1
J: TRBJ1-1
size: NA
V: TRBV10-3
CDR3: CAISKTGGDDTEAFF
DNA: TGTGCCATCAGTAAGACAGGGGGAGACGACACTGAAGCTTTCTTT

D: TRBD1
J: TRBJ2-7
size: NA
V: TRBV7-3
CDR3: CASSRGRSYEQYF
DNA: TGTGCCAGCAGTAGGGGGCGATCCTACGAGCAGTACTTC

D: NA
J: TRBJ2-1
size: NA
V: TRBV7-2
CDR3: CASSEGRTKQFF
DNA: TGTGCCAGCAGCGAAGGGCGGACAAAGCAGTTCTTC

D: TRBD1
J: TRBJ2-7
size: NA
V: TRBV10-3
CDR3: CAIRTDRGPYEQYF
DNA: TGTGCCATCAGAACGGACAGGGGCCCGTACGAGCAGTACTTC

D: NA
J: TRBJ2-5
size: NA
V: TRBV24-1
CDR3: CATSDVQGFQETQYF
DNA: TGTGCCACCAGTGATGTACAGGGCTTCCAAGAGACCCAGTACTTC

D: NA
J: TRBJ1-1
size: NA
V: TRBV30
CDR3: CAWSVPTVNTEAFF
DNA: TGTGCCTGGAGTGTACCAACGGTGAACACTGAAGCTTTCTTT

D: NA
J: TRBJ2-7
size: NA
V: TRBV7-9
CDR3: CASSQEMTTPSEQYF
DNA: TGTGCCAGCAGCCAAGAAATGACTACCCCCTCGGAGCAGTACTTC

D: NA
J: TRBJ2-7
size: NA
V: TRBV11-2
CDR3: CASSLNREGEQYF
DNA: TGTGCCAGCAGCTTAAACAGGGAGGGCGAGCAGTACTTC

D: TRBD2
J: TRBJ2-2
size: NA
V: TRBV7-2
CDR3: CASSLRGRKTSRDTGELFF
DNA: TGTGCCAGCAGCTTACGGGGAAGAAAGACTAGCAGAGACACCGGGGAGCTGTTTTTT

D: NA
J: TRBJ2-2
size: NA
V: TRBV6-5
CDR3: CASSTRLTNTGELFF
DNA: TGTGCCAGCAGTACCCGACTCACCAACACCGGGGAGCTGTTTTTT

D: NA
J: TRBJ1-1
size: NA
V: TRBV19
CDR3: CASSTLLRDTRNTEAFF
DNA: TGTGCCAGTAGTACCCTCCTAAGGGACACCAGGAACACTGAAGCTTTCTTT

D: NA
J: TRBJ2-5
size: NA
V: TRBV18
CDR3: CASSPAYASAQETQYF
DNA: TGTGCCAGCTCACCCGCGTACGCTAGCGCACAAGAGACCCAGTACTTC

D: TRBD1
J: TRBJ2-7
size: NA
V: TRBV7-2
CDR3: CASSLLTGLSSYEQYF
DNA: TGTGCCAGCAGCTTATTGACAGGGCTCTCCTCCTACGAGCAGTACTTC

D: TRBD2
J: TRBJ2-7
size: NA
V: TRBV7-9
CDR3: CASSSLLGTSSEQYF
DNA: TGTGCCAGCAGCTCGTTATTGGGGACTAGTAGCGAGCAGTACTTC

D: NA
J: TRBJ2-1
size: once
V: TRBV10-3
CDR3: CAISGLYNSSYNEQFF
DNA: TGTGCCATCAGTGGACTGTACAATAGCTCCTACAATGAGCAGTTCTTC

D: NA
J: TRBJ1-3
size: NA
V: TRBV4-3
CDR3: CASSQDRPGAAGNTIYF
DNA: TGCGCCAGCAGCCAAGATCGGCCAGGGGCAGCTGGAAACACCATATATTTT